The 24 T cell receptor beta chains below come from one sample, sequenced in a study of early T cells in non-severe SARS-CoV-2 infection. TCRdb reprocessed the 5' RACE reads via MiXCR and lists one record per CDR3 protein. Found here are tens of thousands of distinct CDR3 sequences, around 4.5% of them singletons; the top ten hold about 9.3%. The sample was whole blood. These receptors were collected from an adult who was a healthcare worker with PCR-confirmed SARS-CoV-2 infection or an uninfected control (not recorded which).

This clonotype has ten or more counts. The rearrangement links TRBV12-3 or TRBV12-4 to TRBJ1-5; weak D call: TRBD1 (5 bases). The CDR3 has 14 residues. Trimming shortened V by 2 bases and J by 4 bases, and 9 bases separated the two germline ends. The CDR3 here is CASSLRTPNQPQHF. The CDR3 nucleotides are TGTGCCAGCAGTTTAAGGACACCGAATCAGCCCCAGCATTTT.

This clonotype appeared many times. The rearrangement joins TRBV4-3 to TRBJ1-1; D unresolved. The germline V gene has CDR1 LGHNA and CDR2 YSLEER. Trimming took 4 bases from V and 5 from J, leaving 17 bases between them. The CDR3 loop spans 15 amino acids. The CDR3 loop is CASSPELGGSTEAFF. CDR3 coding DNA: TGCGCCAGCAGCCCAGAGCTAGGTGGGTCGACTGAAGCTTTCTTT.

This clonotype was counted at least ten times. The chain links TRBV4-1 to TRBJ2-7; 9 bases fit TRBD1. The CDR3 has 16 residues. Germline CDR1 and CDR2: MGHRA and YSYEKL. V lost 1 base and J lost 2; bases outside the gene matches: 6. DNA for the CDR3: TGCGCCAGCAGCCAAGGGGGGGACAGGGCGACCTACGAGCAGTACTTC. This gives the protein CASSQGGDRATYEQYF.

This clonotype was counted a few times. The chain joins TRBV5-6 to TRBJ2-7, with D maybe TRBD1 (6 bases). CDR1 and CDR2 (germline): SGHDT, YYEEEE. V was pared by 1 base and J by 0 bases, with 11 bases between. CDR3 length: 15 residues. The CDR3 region has the DNA TGTGCCAGCAGCTTGACAGGGCCCCGCTCCTACGAGCAGTACTTC. Amino acids: CASSLTGPRSYEQYF. The full variable domain, rest sourced from reference TRBV5-6 and TRBJ2-7, is DAGVTQSPTHLIKTRGQQVTLRCSPKSGHDTVSWYQQALGQGPQFIFQYYEEEERQRGNFPDRFSGHQFPNYSSELNVNALLLGDSALYLCASSLTGPRSYEQYFGPGTRLTVT.

This clonotype was counted between two and nine times. V is TRBV5-1 and J is TRBJ2-2, with D perhaps TRBD1 (5 bases). V was clipped by 1 base and J by 1 base, with 11 bases between them. This CDR3 is built from 16 residues. In germline, CDR1 is SGHRS, CDR2 YFSETQ. CDR3 sequence (DNA): TGCGCCAGCAGCTTGCAGGTCCAGGGGAACACCGGGGAGCTGTTTTTT. Its translation is CASSLQVQGNTGELFF.

This clonotype was seen repeatedly, ten times or more. The V gene is TRBV27, the J gene TRBJ2-1, with 9 bases matching TRBD2. The CDR3 spans 16 residues. J lost 5 bases, V lost 6 bases, and 11 bases had no gene match. CDR1 is MNHEY, CDR2 SMNVEV, per germline (reference sequence). The CDR3 sequence is CASRTAAGGINNEQFF. DNA for the CDR3: TGTGCCAGCAGAACCGCAGCGGGAGGTATTAACAATGAGCAGTTCTTC.

This clonotype was recorded at least ten times. The genes are TRBV19 and TRBJ2-3; no definite D call. The ends were cut back, 6 bases at V and 1 base at J, with 17 bases in the middle. This CDR3 has 16 amino acids. CDR1 LNHDA and CDR2 SQIVND come from the germline V gene (reference sequence). CDR3: CASSLIYPSGTDTQYF. CDR3 bases: TGTGCCAGTAGCCTCATTTACCCCTCCGGCACAGATACGCAGTATTTT.

The V gene is TRBV5-1, the J gene TRBJ2-5, with 14 bases identical to TRBD2. The J segment lost 4 bases and the V segment lost 8 bases, leaving 1 base of the junction unmatched. Germline V CDR1 and CDR2: SGHRS, YFSETQ. CDR3 size: 13 residues. The CDR3 nucleotides are TGCGCCAGTGGACTAGCGGGAGGAGAGACCCAGTACTTC. It specifies CASGLAGGETQYF.

The sample holds many counts of this clonotype. The rearrangement links TRBV5-1 to TRBJ2-2; D perhaps matches TRBD1 (6 bases). Germline-derived CDR1 and CDR2 are SGHRS and YFSETQ. This CDR3 contains 16 residues. V lost 5 bases, J lost 1 base, and 15 bases lay in between. This chain's CDR3 is CASRFTGSWNTGELFF. The CDR3 DNA sequence: TGCGCCAGCAGGTTCACAGGGTCCTGGAACACCGGGGAGCTGTTTTTT.

The CDR3 loop reads CASSSETVTQFF. In nucleotides, the CDR3 is TGTGCCAGCAGCTCCGAGACAGTAACGCAGTTCTTC. This chain links TRBV11-2 with TRBJ2-1; D may be TRBD1 (5 bases). V shed 4 bases and J shed 12 bases, with 13 bases lying between them. The germline V gene has CDR1 SGHAT and CDR2 FQNNGV. The CDR3 runs to 12 residues. Variable domain in full (rest from reference TRBV11-2 and TRBJ2-1): EAGVAQSPRYKIIEKRQSVAFWCNPISGHATLYWYQQILGQGPKLLIQFQNNGVVDDSQLPKDRFSAERLKGVDSTLKIQPAKLEDSAVYLCASSSETVTQFFGPGTRLTVL.

This clonotype was found a few times. The V gene is TRBV20-1, the J gene TRBJ2-2; D possibly corresponds to TRBD1 (6 bases). Germline CDR1 reads DFQATT; CDR2 reads SNEGSKA (reference sequence). Between the trimmed V and J ends, which lost 4 bases and 0 bases, there was a span of 12 bases. The length of the CDR3 is 15 residues. As DNA, the CDR3 is TGCAGTGCTACCCAGGACAGTACGAACACCGGGGAGCTGTTTTTT. Residues: CSATQDSTNTGELFF.

At least ten counts were recorded for this clonotype. J is TRBJ2-5 and V is TRBV24-1; the D gene is possibly TRBD2 (5 bases). Per the germline V gene, CDR1 is KGHDR and CDR2 is SFDVKD. This CDR3 has 17 amino acids. V lost 5 bases and J 5 bases, leaving 23 bases between the germline ends. This CDR3 reads CATSAVVRGGGGETQYF. The CDR3 DNA reads TGTGCCACCAGTGCGGTAGTAAGAGGCGGAGGCGGGGAGACCCAGTACTTC.

This clonotype was counted at least ten times. The chain carries TRBV5-1 and TRBJ2-1; perhaps TRBD2 as D (5 bases). V was shortened by 1 base and J by 9 bases, with 20 bases between the two germline ends. This CDR3 has 16 amino acids. Germline-derived CDR1 and CDR2 are SGHRS and YFSETQ. CDR3 sequence (DNA): TGCGCCAGCAGCTTGAGGACTGGGCGCGTCCCCGGTGAGCAGTTCTTC. Encoded protein: CASSLRTGRVPGEQFF.

This clonotype was counted many times. The chain recombines TRBV7-8 with TRBJ2-3; no clear D. Germline V lookup: CDR1 SGHVS, CDR2 FQNEAQ. CDR3 length: 16 residues. Trimming removed 4 bases at V and 2 bases at J, with 16 bases between. This CDR3 is CASSSESALSTDTQYF. Here the CDR3 DNA reads TGTGCCAGCAGCTCGGAGAGCGCACTCTCCACAGATACGCAGTATTTT.

There are many counts of this clonotype. This sequence joins TRBV6-5 and TRBJ2-3; a weak D match, TRBD2 (6 bases). The germline V gene has CDR1 MNHEY and CDR2 SVGAGI. V shed 6 bases and J shed 0 bases, with 13 bases lying between them. CDR3 size: 15 residues. The CDR3 loop reads CASSPDGSSTDTQYF. The CDR3 region has the DNA TGTGCCAGCAGCCCGGACGGGAGCAGCACAGATACGCAGTATTTT.

This clonotype was seen at least ten times. The chain employs TRBV19 and TRBJ1-6, with 10 positions matching TRBD1. The CDR3 has 15 residues. The V gene's germline CDR1 is LNHDA and CDR2 SQIVND (reference sequence). The ends lost 4 bases at V and 10 bases at J; junction bases unmatched: 7. The CDR3 here is CASSNRQGARSPLHF. The CDR3 nucleotides read TGTGCCAGTAGTAATAGACAGGGGGCTCGGTCACCCCTCCACTTT.

At least ten counts were recorded for this clonotype. The chain has TRBV7-9 and TRBJ1-1; D unresolved. The V gene lost 1 base and the J gene lost 8 bases, with 5 bases spanning the gap. The CDR3 has 11 residues. Germline V lookup: CDR1 SEHNR, CDR2 FQNEAQ (reference sequence). DNA for the CDR3: TGTGCCAGCAGCTTAGATAGGGAAGCTTTCTTT. Translating it yields CASSLDREAFF.

This clonotype ranks as medium-sized (0.01 to 0.1%). This chain links TRBV5-5 with TRBJ1-1; D gene uncertain. Germline CDR1 SGHKS, CDR2 YYEKEE (reference sequence). V was clipped by 5 bases and J by 0 bases, with 8 bases between them. This CDR3 is built from 13 residues. The CDR3 reads CASRRDLNTEAFF. The DNA for the CDR3 is TGTGCCAGCAGGCGTGACCTGAACACTGAAGCTTTCTTT.

This clonotype came up many times. The V and J genes are TRBV5-1 and TRBJ2-2; D is unresolved. CDR3 length: 15 amino acids. Per the germline V gene, CDR1 is SGHRS and CDR2 is YFSETQ. Between the trimmed V and J ends, which lost 1 base and 4 bases, there was a span of 11 bases. CDR3: CASSLQTGVTGELFF. CDR3 in DNA: TGCGCCAGCAGCTTGCAAACGGGCGTCACCGGGGAGCTGTTTTTT.

This clonotype appeared many times. This chain uses TRBV29-1 with TRBJ2-7; 7 bases map to TRBD2. The CDR3 is 15 amino acids. The V segment lost 3 bases and the J segment 5 bases; nucleotides outside the gene matches: 13. Germline-derived CDR1 and CDR2 are SQVTM and ANQGSEA. The CDR3 nucleotides read TGCAGCGTTGAGAGGGCTAGCTGGGGGACTAACGAGCAGTACTTC. It specifies CSVERASWGTNEQYF.

This clonotype was counted at least ten times. The chain uses TRBV12-2 and TRBJ2-7; whether TRBD2, the table's D call, matches the DNA was not checked. TRBV12-2 is a known pseudogene. The CDR3 contains 16 residues. CDR3 bases: TGTGCAAGTCGCTTAGATATACAGGGACTACCCTACGAGCAGTACTTC. Protein sequence: CASRLDIQGLPYEQYF.

Comments on this clonotype: This sequence may be a read error, since a much larger clone differs from it by one base. This chain joins TRBV20-1 and TRBJ2-7; no reliable D call. CDR3 length: 10 residues. Germline-derived CDR1 and CDR2 are DFQATT and SNEGSKA (reference sequence). CDR3 protein: CSARGYKQYF. The CDR3 bases are TGCAGTGCTAGGGGCTACAAGCAGTACTTC.

This clonotype came up a few times. The V call is TRBV5-4, the J call TRBJ2-1, with 13 bases aligning to TRBD2. Trimming removed 3 bases from V and 15 bases from J; junction bases left unmatched: 9. Germline values: CDR1 SGHNT, CDR2 YYREEE (reference sequence). The CDR3 contains 14 residues. The CDR3 DNA follows: TGTGCCAGCAGCTCCGTGGGACTAGCGGGAAGGTGGTTCTTC. It yields the protein CASSSVGLAGRWFF.

The genes are TRBV28 and TRBJ2-5; tentatively, D is TRBD2 (6 bases). The CDR3 has 14 residues. Trimming left V 6 bases short and J 1 base short, with 12 bases between. Looked up from germline, CDR1 is MDHEN and CDR2 is SYDVKM. The CDR3 protein is CASREGTGQETQYF. The DNA for the CDR3 is TGTGCCAGCAGGGAGGGGACCGGCCAAGAGACCCAGTACTTC.